These 25 T cell receptor beta chains were all obtained from the same sample, sequenced in a study of control samples from healthy donors and cancer patients. TCRdb's copy holds only in-frame clones and misses some; the assay was immunoSEQ multiplex PCR. Here the sample spans approximately 140,000 clones, about 90% being singletons. Sequenced sample: blood. The source is a man aged 18 to 30 in good health.

The CDR3 region is CASSPGQGREAFF. The CDR3 nucleotides read TGCGCCAGCAGCCCCGGACAGGGCCGTGAAGCTTTCTTT. This chain connects TRBV5-1 to TRBJ1-1, with 8 bases identical to TRBD1. Germline V gene sequence: CDR1 SGHRS, CDR2 YFSETQ. The CDR3 runs to 13 residues. Losses at the gene ends were 4 bases for V and 7 bases for J; bases not matched to a gene: 6.

This sequence joins TRBV3-1 (or the pseudogene TRBV3-2) and TRBJ2-6; D is ambiguous. Germline CDR1 LGHDT, CDR2 YNNKEL (reference sequence). The CDR3 runs 14 residues. V was clipped by 4 bases and J by 0 bases, with 4 bases between them. CDR3 coding DNA: TGTGCCAGCAGCCGAAACTCTGGGGCCAACGTCCTGACTTTC. Protein: CASSRNSGANVLTF.

CDR3 nucleotides: TGTGCCATCAGAACAGGGGTGTACACTGAAGCTTTCTTT. Translated: CAIRTGVYTEAFF. This rearrangement joins TRBV10-3 to TRBJ1-1; 7 bases line up with TRBD1. The J segment lost 3 bases and the V segment lost 6 bases, leaving 4 bases of the junction unmatched. The germline V gene encodes CDR1 ENHRY and CDR2 SYGVKD. The CDR3 contains 13 residues.

In this sample, this clone turned up once. V gene TRBV4-1 combines with J gene TRBJ1-1; the D gene is possibly TRBD1 (6 bases). The ends were cut back, 0 bases at V and 0 bases at J, with 11 bases in the middle. The length of the CDR3 is 16 residues. CDR1 is MGHRA and CDR2 is YSYEKL in the germline V gene. The CDR3, as DNA: TGCGCCAGCAGCCAAGAGGAGGGGGTTATGAACACTGAAGCTTTCTTT. This encodes CASSQEEGVMNTEAFF.

The rearrangement links TRBV25-1 to TRBJ1-2; 7 positions agree with TRBD1. Trimming at V came to 4 bases and at J to 4 bases, leaving 6 bases not matched to a gene. This CDR3 has 14 residues. Germline CDR1 is MGHDK and CDR2 is SYGVNS. The CDR3 DNA reads as TGTGCCAGCAGTGGGGGACAGAAACTCTATGGCTACACCTTC. Translation gives CASSGGQKLYGYTF.

The chain couples TRBV9 to TRBJ2-1; 13 positions agree with TRBD2. Per the germline V gene, CDR1 is SGDLS and CDR2 is YYNGEE. The CDR3 loop spans 16 amino acids. V lost 4 bases and J lost 6; bases outside the gene matches: 7. CDR3 DNA: TGTGCCAGCAGCCTTAGGACTAGCGGGGGCCCCAATGAGCAGTTCTTC. This gives the protein CASSLRTSGGPNEQFF. Combining the CDR3 with reference TRBV9 and TRBJ2-1 gives the whole variable domain DSGVTQTPKHLITATGQRVTLRCSPRSGDLSVYWYQQSLDQGLQFLIQYYNGEERAKGNILERFSAQQFPDLHSELNLSSLELGDSALYFCASSLRTSGGPNEQFFGPGTRLTVL.

The rearrangement joins TRBV7-2 to TRBJ1-2; 9 bases match TRBD1. From germline, CDR1 is SGHTA and CDR2 FQGNSA. The CDR3 is 14 residues long. V shed 5 bases and J 2 bases; nucleotides not matched to a gene: 3. CDR3 in amino acids: CASSGDRANYGYTF. CDR3 in DNA: TGTGCCAGCAGCGGGGACAGGGCCAACTATGGCTACACCTTC.

V is TRBV4-2 and J is TRBJ1-2, with TRBD1 as a possible D gene (6 bases). V shed 3 bases and J shed 10 bases, with 15 bases lying between them. This CDR3 is 13 amino acids long. Germline V gene data show CDR1 as LGHNA and CDR2 as YNFKEQ. CDR3 residues: CASSQLDSGAYTF. DNA for the CDR3: TGTGCCAGCAGCCAGTTGGATTCAGGGGCCTACACCTTC.

The V gene is TRBV7-7, the J gene TRBJ2-3; 12 bases map to TRBD2. The CDR3 totals 15 residues. Germline loops: CDR1 SSHAT, CDR2 FNYEAQ (reference sequence). V was clipped by 3 bases and J by 5 bases; unmatched bases: 3. CDR3 in DNA: TGTGCCAGCAGCTTGGGGACTAGCGGGTTAGATACGCAGTATTTT. This translates into CASSLGTSGLDTQYF. Drawing the rest from reference TRBV7-7 and TRBJ2-3, the complete variable domain is GAGVSQSPRYKVTKRGQDVTLRCDPISSHATLYWYQQALGQGPEFLTYFNYEAQPDKSGLPSDRFSAERPEGSISTLTIQRTEQRDSAMYRCASSLGTSGLDTQYFGPGTRLTVL.

V usage is TRBV19 and J usage is TRBJ1-1, with TRBD1 as a possible D gene (5 bases). The length of the CDR3 is 13 residues. Germline V gene sequence: CDR1 LNHDA, CDR2 SQIVND (reference sequence). Deletions cut 4 bases from V and 1 base from J, with 7 bases between. This chain's CDR3 is CASSTGPNTEAFF. The CDR3 coding sequence is TGTGCCAGTAGTACGGGACCGAACACTGAAGCTTTCTTT.

This sequence joins TRBV6-6 and TRBJ2-1; D not certain. The CDR3 extends over 13 amino acids. V lost 4 bases and J lost 7, with 11 bases in between. Germline values: CDR1 MNHNY, CDR2 SVGAGI (reference sequence). The CDR3 nucleotides read TGTGCCAGCAGTTTCCCTTATCGGAATGAGCAGTTCTTC. The encoded protein is CASSFPYRNEQFF.

The chain combines TRBV7-2 with TRBJ2-7; 8 nucleotides match TRBD2. The CDR3 loop spans 15 amino acids. CDR1 SGHTA and CDR2 FQGNSA come from the germline V gene. Germline trimming cut 4 bases from V and 0 bases from J; bases unmatched to any gene: 5. The CDR3 sequence: CASSYGLATSYEQYF. CDR3 sequence (DNA): TGTGCCAGCAGCTACGGACTAGCCACCTCCTACGAGCAGTACTTC.

This chain joins TRBV9 and TRBJ1-2; 9 bases align to TRBD1. Looked up from germline, CDR1 is SGDLS and CDR2 is YYNGEE. The length of the CDR3 is 15 residues. The junction had 9 bases not matched to a gene; V was cut back by 4 bases and J by 5 bases. In nucleotides, the CDR3 is TGTGCCAGCAGCCCCGGACAGGGGACGTCGTATGGCTACACCTTC. Protein sequence: CASSPGQGTSYGYTF.

The rearrangement links TRBV5-1 to TRBJ2-7; TRBD1 aligns across 9 bases. Germline assignment: CDR1 SGHRS and CDR2 YFSETQ. The CDR3 covers 14 residues. V gave up 4 bases and J gave up 6 bases; unmatched junction bases: 8. CDR3 coding DNA: TGCGCCAGCAGCCTGGGACAGGGAATACCCGAGCAGTACTTC. It codes for CASSLGQGIPEQYF.

This chain connects TRBV6-5 to TRBJ2-1; 8 nucleotides match TRBD1. Germline trimming cut 6 bases from V and 7 bases from J; bases unmatched to any gene: 11. The CDR3 is 15 residues long. Germline V lookup: CDR1 MNHEY, CDR2 SVGAGI. The CDR3 region is CASSRGQGIVNEQFF. The DNA of the CDR3 is TGTGCCAGCAGCCGCGGACAGGGAATAGTGAATGAGCAGTTCTTC.

This clone was detected only once. The chain combines TRBV19 with TRBJ1-6, with D unresolved. V was shortened by 1 base and J by 6 bases, with 4 bases between the two germline ends. This CDR3 is 13 amino acids long. In germline, CDR1 is LNHDA, CDR2 SQIVND (reference sequence). The CDR3 DNA follows: TGTGCCAGTAGTATAGGACCTAATTCACCCCTCCACTTT. Protein: CASSIGPNSPLHF.

The J gene is TRBJ1-1, the V gene TRBV2; D is possibly TRBD1 (6 bases). Germline V lookup: CDR1 SNHLY, CDR2 FYNNEI. The V end lost 5 bases, the J end lost 6 bases, and 13 bases lay between the germline ends. The CDR3 consists of 13 residues. The CDR3 DNA is TGTGCCAGCAGTACAGGGAGGAGCGCTGAAGCTTTCTTT. It yields the protein CASSTGRSAEAFF.

The chain recombines TRBV11-1 with TRBJ2-1, with D uncertain. The germline V and J ends were trimmed by 5 bases and 8 bases, with 13 bases remaining between them. CDR1 is SGHAT and CDR2 is FQDESV in the germline V gene (reference sequence). The CDR3 length is 13 residues. The CDR3 coding sequence is TGTGCCAGCAGCCAACCGTCCCGGGATGAGCAGTTCTTC. This codes for CASSQPSRDEQFF.

This sequence joins TRBV28 and TRBJ1-4; D unclear. The CDR3 length is 14 residues. The germline V gene encodes CDR1 MDHEN and CDR2 SYDVKM. The ends were cut back, 1 base at V and 3 bases at J, with 6 bases in the middle. The CDR3 protein is CASSLLEANEKLFF. The DNA for the CDR3 is TGTGCCAGCAGTTTATTAGAGGCTAATGAAAAACTGTTTTTT. The whole variable domain, remainder taken from reference TRBV28 and TRBJ1-4, is DVKVTQSSRYLVKRTGEKVFLECVQDMDHENMFWYRQDPGLGLRLIYFSYDVKMKEKGDIPEGYSVSREKKERFSLILESASTNQTSMYLCASSLLEANEKLFFGSGTQLSVL.

Concerning this clone itself: The germline gene is not matched at one end of the junction; a read error may be the cause. The rearrangement uses TRBV27 and TRBJ1-5; D is uncertain. Germline values: CDR1 MNHEY, CDR2 SMNVEV (reference sequence). The CDR3 extends over 15 amino acids. The CDR3: CASSLFKDSNQPRHF. CDR3 nucleotides: TGTGCCAGCAGTTTATTTAAAGATAGCAATCAGCCCCGGCATTTT.

This chain joins TRBV6-1 and TRBJ2-5, with no clear D. CDR1 and CDR2 from the germline V gene are MNHNS and SASEGT. The V end lost 1 base, the J end lost 4 bases, and 13 bases lay between the germline ends. The CDR3 sequence is 15 residues long. The CDR3 nucleotides read TGTGCCAGCAGTGAAGGGACCTGGCCCGCAGAGACCCAGTACTTC. Translated, it gives CASSEGTWPAETQYF.

This sequence joins TRBV11-2 and TRBJ2-1; D is ambiguous. V lost 8 bases to trimming and J lost 3 bases, with 17 bases between them. Germline CDR1 and CDR2: SGHAT and FQNNGV. There are 15 residues in the CDR3. The chain's CDR3 is CASGPLGPSYNEQFF. The CDR3 DNA reads TGTGCCAGCGGCCCCCTAGGCCCAAGCTACAATGAGCAGTTCTTC.

The chain couples TRBV5-1 to TRBJ2-1; 8 bases agree with TRBD2. Germline CDR1 and CDR2: SGHRS and YFSETQ. The CDR3 has 15 residues. J lost 0 bases, V lost 4 bases, and 3 bases had no gene match. The CDR3 bases are TGCGCCAGCAGCGAAAGCGGGAGCTCCTACAATGAGCAGTTCTTC. Its protein product is CASSESGSSYNEQFF.

This rearrangement joins TRBV2 to TRBJ2-5; D might be TRBD1 (6 bases). Trimming took 6 bases from V and 5 from J, leaving 16 bases between them. Germline CDR1 and CDR2: SNHLY and FYNNEI. CDR3 length: 14 residues. The CDR3 sequence: CASRDSRGLETQYF. CDR3 in DNA: TGTGCCAGCAGGGATAGCAGGGGATTGGAGACCCAGTACTTC.

The chain carries TRBV11-2 and TRBJ2-7; a possible D gene is TRBD1 (5 bases). Looked up from germline, CDR1 is SGHAT and CDR2 is FQNNGV. This CDR3 spans 15 amino acids. V lost 5 bases, J lost 0 bases, and 14 bases lay in between. CDR3 loop: CASSTKDTNSYEQYF. In DNA form, the CDR3 reads TGTGCCAGCAGCACAAAGGACACTAACTCCTACGAGCAGTACTTC. The full variable domain, with the rest looked up from reference TRBV11-2 and TRBJ2-7, is EAGVAQSPRYKIIEKRQSVAFWCNPISGHATLYWYQQILGQGPKLLIQFQNNGVVDDSQLPKDRFSAERLKGVDSTLKIQPAKLEDSAVYLCASSTKDTNSYEQYFGPGTRLTVT.